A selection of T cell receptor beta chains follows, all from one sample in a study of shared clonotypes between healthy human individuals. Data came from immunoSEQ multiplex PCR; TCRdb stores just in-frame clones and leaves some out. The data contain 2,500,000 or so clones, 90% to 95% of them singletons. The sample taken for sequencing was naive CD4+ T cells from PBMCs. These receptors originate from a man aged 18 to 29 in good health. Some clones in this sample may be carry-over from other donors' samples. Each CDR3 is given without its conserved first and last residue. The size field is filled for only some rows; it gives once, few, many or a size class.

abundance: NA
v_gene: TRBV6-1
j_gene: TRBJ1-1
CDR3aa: ASSEGQGRGNTEAF

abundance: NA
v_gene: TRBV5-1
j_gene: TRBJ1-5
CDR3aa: ASSSGLEGQPQH

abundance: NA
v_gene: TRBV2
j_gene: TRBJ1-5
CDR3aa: ASNQDRVVNQPQH

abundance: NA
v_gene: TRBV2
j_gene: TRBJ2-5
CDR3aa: ASSVMLQETQY

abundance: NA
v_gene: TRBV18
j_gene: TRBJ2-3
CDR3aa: ASSPRVGGASTDTQY

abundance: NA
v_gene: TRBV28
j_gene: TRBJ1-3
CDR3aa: ASSLSSSGNTIY

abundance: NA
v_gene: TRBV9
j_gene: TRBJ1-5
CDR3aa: ASSVDAGSGQPQH

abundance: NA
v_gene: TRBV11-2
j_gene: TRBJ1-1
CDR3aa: ASLEGTEAF

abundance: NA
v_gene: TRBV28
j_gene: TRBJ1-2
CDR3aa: ASSLVLRPGTYGYT

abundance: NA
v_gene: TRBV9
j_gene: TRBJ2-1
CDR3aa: ASSVVGASDEQF

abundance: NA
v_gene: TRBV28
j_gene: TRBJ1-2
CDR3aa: ASSSPDRGNGYT

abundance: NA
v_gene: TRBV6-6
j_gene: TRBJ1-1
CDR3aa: ASSYSWAGDTEAF

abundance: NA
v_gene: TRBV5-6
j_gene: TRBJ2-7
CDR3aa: ASSFGVSSYEQY

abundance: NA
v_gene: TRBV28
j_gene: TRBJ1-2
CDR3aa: ASSPSITEIYGYT

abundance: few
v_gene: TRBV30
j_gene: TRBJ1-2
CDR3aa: AQRYEEGYT

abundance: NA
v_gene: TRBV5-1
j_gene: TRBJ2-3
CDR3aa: ASSLGLTSGSIDTQY

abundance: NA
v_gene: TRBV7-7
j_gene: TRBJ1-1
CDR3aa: ASSLDLNTEAF

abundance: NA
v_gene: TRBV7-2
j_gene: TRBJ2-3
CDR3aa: ASSPRLAGATDTQY

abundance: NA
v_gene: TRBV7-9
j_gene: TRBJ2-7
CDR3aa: ASSLRTSGYEQY

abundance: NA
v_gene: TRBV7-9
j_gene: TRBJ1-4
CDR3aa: ASSQGQGARDEKLF

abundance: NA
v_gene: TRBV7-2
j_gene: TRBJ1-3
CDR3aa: ASSVGTSGNTIY

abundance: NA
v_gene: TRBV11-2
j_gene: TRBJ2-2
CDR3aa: ASSLEGNTGELF

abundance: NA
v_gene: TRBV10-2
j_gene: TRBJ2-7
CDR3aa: ASKRGQGSYEQY

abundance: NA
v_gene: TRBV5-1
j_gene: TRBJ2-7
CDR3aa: ASSEEGDYEQY

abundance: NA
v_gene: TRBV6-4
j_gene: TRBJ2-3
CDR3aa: ASSVVPEDTQY

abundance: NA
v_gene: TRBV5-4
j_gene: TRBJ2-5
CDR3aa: ASSLKGGETQY

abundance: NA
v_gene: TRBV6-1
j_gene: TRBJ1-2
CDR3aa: ASSDGEAYYGYT

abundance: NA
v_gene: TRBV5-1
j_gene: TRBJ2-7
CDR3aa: ASSLASGPFGEQY

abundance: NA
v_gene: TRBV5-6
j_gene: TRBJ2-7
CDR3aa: ASSLIGQGSHEQY

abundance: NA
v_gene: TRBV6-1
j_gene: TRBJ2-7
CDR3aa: ASRRDSGSHYEQY

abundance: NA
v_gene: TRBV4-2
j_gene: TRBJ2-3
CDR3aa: ASSQDRSAEGATDTQY

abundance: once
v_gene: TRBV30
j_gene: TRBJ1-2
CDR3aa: AWTPASILYGYT

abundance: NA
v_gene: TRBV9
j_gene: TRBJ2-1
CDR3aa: ASSVVSGNNEQF

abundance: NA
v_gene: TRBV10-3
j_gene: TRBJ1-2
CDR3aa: AISESTRWGRSGYT

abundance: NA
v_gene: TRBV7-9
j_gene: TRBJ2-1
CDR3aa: ASSSGLAGIDEQF

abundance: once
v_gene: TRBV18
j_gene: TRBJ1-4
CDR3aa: ASSPGTGANEKLF

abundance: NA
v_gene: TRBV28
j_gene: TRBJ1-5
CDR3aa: ASSSARRGSNQPQH

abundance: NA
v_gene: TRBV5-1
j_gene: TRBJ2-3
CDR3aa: ASSLVVNGDTQY

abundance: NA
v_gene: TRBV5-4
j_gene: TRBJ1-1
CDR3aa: ASRLDLGRTEAF

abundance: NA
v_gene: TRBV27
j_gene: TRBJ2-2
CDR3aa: ASSFERLANTGELF

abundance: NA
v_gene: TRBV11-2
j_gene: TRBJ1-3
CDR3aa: ASSQDRVLGNTIY

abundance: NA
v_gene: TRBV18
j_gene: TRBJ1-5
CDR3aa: ASSPGGGSQPQH

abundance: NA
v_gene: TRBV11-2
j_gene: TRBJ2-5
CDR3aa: ASSLRSGTQETQY

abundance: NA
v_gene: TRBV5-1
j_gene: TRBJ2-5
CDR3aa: ASSLDLPQAFQY

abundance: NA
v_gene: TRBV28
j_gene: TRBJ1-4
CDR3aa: ASNVDSNEKLF

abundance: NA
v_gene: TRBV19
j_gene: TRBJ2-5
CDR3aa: ASSIVSGNQETQY

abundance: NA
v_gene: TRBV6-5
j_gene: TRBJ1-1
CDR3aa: ASRSAGTANTEAF

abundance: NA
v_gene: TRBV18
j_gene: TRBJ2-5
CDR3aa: ASSAVSGQETQY

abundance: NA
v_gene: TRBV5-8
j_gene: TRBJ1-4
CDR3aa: ASSWGTGIDEKLF

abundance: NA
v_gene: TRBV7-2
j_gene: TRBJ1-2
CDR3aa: ASSPDRRDGYT

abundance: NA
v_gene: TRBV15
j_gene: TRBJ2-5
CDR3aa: ATSRFARETQY

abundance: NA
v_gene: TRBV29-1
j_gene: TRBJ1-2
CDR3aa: SVGGGTGVYGYT

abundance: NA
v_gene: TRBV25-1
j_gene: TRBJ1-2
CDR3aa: ASSEYNFGLGGYGYT

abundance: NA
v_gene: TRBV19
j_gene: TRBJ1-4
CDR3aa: ASRRGQATNEKLF

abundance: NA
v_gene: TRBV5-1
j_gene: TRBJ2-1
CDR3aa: ASSFRLAGDHEQF

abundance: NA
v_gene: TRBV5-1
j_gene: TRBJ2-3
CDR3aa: ASRISGDTDTQY

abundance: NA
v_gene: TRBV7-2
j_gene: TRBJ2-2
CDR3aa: ASSRARGAGELF

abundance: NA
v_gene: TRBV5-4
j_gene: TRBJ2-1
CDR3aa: ASSLGTGAGSSNEQF

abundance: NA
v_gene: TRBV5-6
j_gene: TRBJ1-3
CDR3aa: ASSLGTGRARNTIY

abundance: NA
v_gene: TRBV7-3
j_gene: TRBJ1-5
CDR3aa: ASSLNSNQPQH